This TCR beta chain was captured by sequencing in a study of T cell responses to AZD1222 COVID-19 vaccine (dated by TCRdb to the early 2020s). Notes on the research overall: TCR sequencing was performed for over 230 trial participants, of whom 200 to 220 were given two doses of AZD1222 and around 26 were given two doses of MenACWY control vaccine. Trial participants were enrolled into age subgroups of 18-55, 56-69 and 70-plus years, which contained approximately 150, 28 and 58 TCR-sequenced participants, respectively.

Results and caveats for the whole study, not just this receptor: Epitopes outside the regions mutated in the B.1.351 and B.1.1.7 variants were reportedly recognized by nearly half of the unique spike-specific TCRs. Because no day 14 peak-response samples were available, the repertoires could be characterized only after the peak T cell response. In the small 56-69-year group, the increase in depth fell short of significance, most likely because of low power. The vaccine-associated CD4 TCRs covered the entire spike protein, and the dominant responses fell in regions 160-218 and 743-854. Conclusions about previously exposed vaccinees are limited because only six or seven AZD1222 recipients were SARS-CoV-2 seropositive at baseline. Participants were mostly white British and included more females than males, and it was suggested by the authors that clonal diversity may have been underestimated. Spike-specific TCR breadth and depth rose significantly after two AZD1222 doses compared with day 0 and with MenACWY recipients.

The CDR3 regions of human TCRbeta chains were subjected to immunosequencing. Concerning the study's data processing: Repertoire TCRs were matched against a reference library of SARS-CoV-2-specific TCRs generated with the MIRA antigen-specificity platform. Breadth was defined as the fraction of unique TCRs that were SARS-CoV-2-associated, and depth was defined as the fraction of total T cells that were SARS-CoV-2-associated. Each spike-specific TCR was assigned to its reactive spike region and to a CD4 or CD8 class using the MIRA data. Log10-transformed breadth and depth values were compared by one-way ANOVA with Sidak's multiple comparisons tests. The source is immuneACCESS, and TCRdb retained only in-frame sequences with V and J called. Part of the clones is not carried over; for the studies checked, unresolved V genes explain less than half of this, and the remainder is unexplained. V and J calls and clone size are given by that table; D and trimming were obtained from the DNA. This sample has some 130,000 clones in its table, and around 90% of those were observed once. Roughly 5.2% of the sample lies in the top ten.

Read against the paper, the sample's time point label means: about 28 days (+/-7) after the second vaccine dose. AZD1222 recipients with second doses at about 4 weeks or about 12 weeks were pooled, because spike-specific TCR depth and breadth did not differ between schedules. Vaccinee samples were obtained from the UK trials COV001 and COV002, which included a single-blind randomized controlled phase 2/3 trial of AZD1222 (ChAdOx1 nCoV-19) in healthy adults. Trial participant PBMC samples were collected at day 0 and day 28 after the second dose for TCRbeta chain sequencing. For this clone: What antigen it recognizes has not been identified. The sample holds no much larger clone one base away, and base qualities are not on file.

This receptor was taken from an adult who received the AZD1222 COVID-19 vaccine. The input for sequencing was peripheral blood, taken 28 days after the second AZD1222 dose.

The DNA sequence reads TGTGCCAGCAGCTCCCCCCCGGGGGGGACGAACACTGAAGCTTTCTTT. The encoded protein is CASSSPPGGTNTEAFF. Recombination linked TRBV5-6 to TRBJ1-1; TRBD1 could be the D gene, as 5 bases match. From the cysteine through the phenylalanine, the CDR3 covers 16 amino acids. The retained sequence is limited to the CDR3, 48 bases, with the frame set at the first base. V is pared back by 3 bases and J by 1 base, with 16 bases lying between the germline termini. CDR1 SGHDT and CDR2 YYEEEE were looked up in the germline V gene.